Listed here is a single TCR beta chain. This CDR3 is 16 amino acids long. CDR1 is LNHDA, CDR2 SQIVND, per germline (reference sequence). The V and J ends lost 3 bases and 2 bases, in that order; junction bases with no gene match: 5. These data belong to a study of T cell changes during pregnancy in multiple sclerosis. Data came from immunoSEQ multiplex PCR; TCRdb stores just in-frame clones and leaves some out. The sample lists 40,000 to 55,000 clones, less than 95% occurring once. This clonotype was sampled from a female donor with multiple sclerosis, enrolled in a pregnancy study. Sequencing was performed on CD4+ T cells from peripheral blood mononuclear cells, taken in the third trimester of pregnancy. The chain uses TRBV19 and TRBJ1-5; 9 bases are shared with TRBD1. CDR3 region: CASSIQRTGGNQPQHF. The CDR3 nucleotides are TGTGCCAGTAGTATCCAAAGGACAGGGGGCAATCAGCCCCAGCATTTT.